The sequence of this TCR beta chain was determined in a study of glioma-infiltrating T cells. Study-wide points: Tissue and blood shared very few CDR3 sequences. Tissue-blood divergence was below expectation in non-neoplastic patients, above in gliomas.

The CDR3 runs to 17 residues. Trimming removed 0 bases at V and 4 bases at J, with 18 bases between. The germline gives CDR1 LGHNA, CDR2 YSLEER. As regards this clonotype: Its antigen is still unknown.

TCR alpha and beta CDR3 regions were amplified from RNA using iRepertoire nested multiplex PCR. Tissue mRNA or PBMC total RNA, roughly 90-450 ng, went into one-step reverse transcription and amplification. TCRdb used MiXCR to reprocess the multiplex PCR reads, holding one entry per CDR3 protein. This table holds 90,000 to 110,000 distinct CDR3 sequences, about 25% found once. Input material: glioma tissue, nonneoplastic brain tissue, or PBMCs (not recorded which). The clonotype comes from a human donor with low-grade glioma or glioblastoma, undergoing nonglioma brain surgery, or in good health (not recorded which). J is TRBJ1-2 and V is TRBV4-3, with D unclear. The CDR3 is CASSQELALPDLYGYTF. The DNA of the CDR3 is TGCGCCAGCAGCCAAGAATTGGCCCTCCCCGACCTCTATGGCTACACCTTC.